The 18 T cell receptor beta chains reported below all come from one sample, sequenced in a study of tumor-infiltrating lymphocytes in primary liver carcinoma. For each extraction, RNA and DNA were obtained together from about 21-30 mg of unsorted bulk tissue. The input was around 500 ng total RNA; TCR beta cDNA was made from it with a constant-region primer. Three nested multiplex PCR rounds of slightly modified ARM-PCR generated TCR beta libraries. The opening two PCR rounds, 10 cycles each, paired TRBV1-TRBV30 forward primers with a C-beta reverse primer. From the multiplex PCR reads, TCRdb called clonotypes with MiXCR, one entry per CDR3 protein. The sample yields around 88,000 distinct CDR3 sequences, around 70% seen once. Sequences were obtained from tumor-adjacent normal liver tissue. The receptors come from a man aged 35-49 years with primary liver carcinoma and hepatitis B virus infection.

CDR3 protein: CSVVEVGGTQYF. DNA for the CDR3: TGCAGCGTTGTCGAGGTGGGAGGGACCCAGTACTTC. The chain joins TRBV29-1 to TRBJ2-5; tentative D call: TRBD2 (6 bases). Per germline, CDR1 SQVTM and CDR2 ANQGSEA. This CDR3 comprises 12 residues. Trimming shortened V by 4 bases and J by 7 bases, and 13 bases separated the two germline ends.

Turning to this clonotype: One junction end does not reproduce the germline sequence, and a read error may be involved. The CDR3 here is CSVQGLVGVSTGDLFF. DNA for the CDR3: TGCAGCGTCCAGGGACTAGTGGGAGTAAGCACCGGGGATCTGTTTTTT. This chain links TRBV29-1 with TRBJ2-2; TRBD2 matches 8 bases. Looked up from germline, CDR1 is SQVTM and CDR2 is ANQGSEA. The CDR3 length is 16 residues.

The chain is built from TRBV29-1 and TRBJ1-5; TRBD1 matches 7 bases. With 3 bases clipped from V and 10 bases from J, the junction kept 12 bases outside the gene matches. Germline V gene sequence: CDR1 SQVTM, CDR2 ANQGSEA. The CDR3 spans 14 residues. The CDR3: CSVDPGQRSQPQHF. Here the CDR3 DNA reads TGCAGCGTTGACCCGGGACAGAGGAGTCAACCCCAGCATTTT.

The rearrangement links TRBV29-1 to TRBJ2-1, with 8 bases matching TRBD2. Trimming cost V 4 bases and J 6 bases; bases outside gene matches: 23. From germline, CDR1 is SQVTM and CDR2 ANQGSEA. The CDR3 runs 19 residues. The CDR3 sequence is CSVVSGGTSVMAVINEQFF. DNA of the CDR3: TGCAGCGTTGTGAGTGGCGGGACTAGTGTCATGGCTGTCATCAATGAGCAGTTCTTC.

Concerning this clonotype itself: Here the CDR3 omits its conserved ending phenylalanine or tryptophan, so a read error is the likely source. Because the CDR3's place on the DNA is in doubt, the DNA is left out and the CDR3 is given as listed by TCRdb. The chain has TRBV21-1 and TRBJ2-2; TRBD1, the table's D call, was not compared with the DNA. TRBV21-1 is labeled a pseudogene. Termini included, the CDR3 measures 17 amino acids. The CDR3 here is CASSKLPGNKTGGELFC.

Of note for this clonotype: The CDR3 carries no conserved terminal phenylalanine or tryptophan, so it likely arises from a read error. The chain uses TRBV11-1 and TRBJ2-3, with 7 nucleotides matching TRBD1. CDR3 length equals 15 residues. Germline V lookup: CDR1 SGHAT, CDR2 FQDESV (reference sequence). The CDR3 sequence: CASILGRGRVVTQYL. CDR3 DNA: TGTGCCAGCATCTTAGGAAGGGGGCGCGTGGTTACGCAGTATTTA.

Comment on this clonotype: The junction does not match germline at one end; this may be a read error. CDR3 sequence: CASRFFSGLLALREGSYNEQFF. CDR3 in DNA: TGTGCCAGCCGTTTTTTTTCGGGACTACTAGCACTCCGGGAGGGCTCCTACAATGAGCAGTTCTTC. The V and J genes are TRBV12-3 or TRBV12-4 and TRBJ2-1; 8 positions agree with TRBD2. CDR3 length: 22 residues.

Note on this clonotype: A junction end diverges from the germline sequence, so it may reflect a read error. The V and J genes are TRBV4-1 and TRBJ1-3; 8 bases match TRBD1. Germline CDR1 MGHRA, CDR2 YSYEKL. The CDR3 covers 15 residues. The CDR3, as DNA: TGCGCCACCAGCCAAGAGGACAGGGTTGGAAACACCATAAATTTT. It translates to CATSQEDRVGNTINF.

Comments on this clonotype: A much larger clone is a single base away; this may be a read error. The gene calls are TRBV6-2 or TRBV6-3 and TRBJ2-2; D is perhaps TRBD1 or TRBD2 (5 bases each). The V end was cut by 6 bases, the J end by 3 bases, with 14 bases between. CDR1 and CDR2 from the germline V gene are MNHEY and SVGEGT. This CDR3 comprises 15 residues. CDR3 loop: CASSFGTLYTGELFF. Here the CDR3 DNA reads TGTGCCAGCAGCTTCGGGACCCTGTACACCGGGGAGCTGTTTTTT.

Remarks on this clonotype: Compared with germline, one end of the junction differs, possibly owing to a read error. This sequence joins TRBV11-2 and TRBJ2-7; possibly TRBD1 for D (6 bases). From germline, CDR1 is SGHAT and CDR2 FQNNGV. The CDR3 sequence is 15 residues long. The CDR3 DNA reads as TGTGCCAGTAGCTTAGTTCTGGGGGCGACGGAAGAGCAGTACTTC. It codes for CASSLVLGATEEQYF.

Ten or more counts support this clonotype. V usage is TRBV4-2 and J usage is TRBJ2-7; no definite D call. Trimming took off 1 base at V and 2 bases at J, with 9 bases between the two ends. CDR1 and CDR2 (germline): LGHNA, YNFKEQ. This CDR3 comprises 14 residues. CDR3 nucleotide sequence: TGTGCCAGCAGCCAAGCGGGTTTTCCCTACGAGCAGTACTTC. This encodes CASSQAGFPYEQYF.

This clonotype was picked up a small number of times. A much larger clone sits a single nucleotide away, making a read error possible. V usage is TRBV10-3 and J usage is TRBJ2-7, with D possibly TRBD2 on 6 matching bases. The CDR3 sequence is 15 residues long. The V end lost 7 bases, the J end lost 2 bases, and 18 bases lay between the germline ends. Germline values: CDR1 ENHRY, CDR2 SYGVKD. The DNA of the CDR3 is TGTGCCATCAATGGAGGGGAGCAACCGCCCTACGAGCAGTACTTC. This codes for CAINGGEQPPYEQYF.

This chain joins TRBV12-3 or TRBV12-4 and TRBJ2-1; 7 positions match TRBD2. The CDR3 spans 14 residues. J lost 9 bases, V lost 7 bases, and 12 bases had no gene match. The CDR3 DNA follows: TGTGCCAGCATTGGACTAGTGGGGCTTCGTGAGCAGTTCTTC. Its translation is CASIGLVGLREQFF.

Worth noting for this clonotype: One end of the junction fails to match germline, which may point to a read error. The V and J genes are TRBV11-2 and TRBJ2-7; 7 bases agree with TRBD2. The germline V gene encodes CDR1 SGHAT and CDR2 FQNNGV. The CDR3 has 15 amino acids. For the CDR3, the DNA is TGTGCCAGCAGCTTAGGGGGCGGGAGTTGGGGCGAGAAGTACTTC. Translation gives CASSLGGGSWGEKYF.

The chain joins TRBV29-1 to TRBJ2-5; D is uncertain. This CDR3 comprises 16 residues. Per the germline V gene, CDR1 is SQVTM and CDR2 is ANQGSEA. Trimming removed 1 base at V and 2 bases at J, with 17 bases between. CDR3 nucleotide sequence: TGCAGCGTTGAAGTGGGATACCTGTGCGAGCAAGAGACCCAGTACTTC. Protein sequence: CSVEVGYLCEQETQYF.

Remarks on this clonotype: The CDR3 does not end in the conserved phenylalanine or tryptophan, so this is likely a read error. The chain links TRBV6-2 or TRBV6-3 to TRBJ2-5; maybe TRBD1 (6 bases). CDR1 MNHEY and CDR2 SVGEGT come from the germline V gene. This CDR3 spans 14 amino acids. DNA of the CDR3: TGTGCCAGCACCGAACAGGGACCCCAAGAGACACAGTACCTC. Protein sequence: CASTEQGPQETQYL.

The sample holds one count of this clonotype. The chain joins TRBV14 to TRBJ1-4; TRBD1 is a possible D gene (5 bases). This CDR3 is built from 14 residues. Germline loops: CDR1 SGHDN, CDR2 FVKESK. The ends were cut back, 7 bases at V and 6 bases at J, with 15 bases in the middle. CDR3 region: CASNLGHGDEKLFF. The CDR3 nucleotides read TGTGCCAGCAACCTTGGACATGGGGATGAAAAACTGTTTTTT.

With regard to this clonotype: A junction boundary mismatches the germline segment, possibly from a read error. The V and J genes are TRBV4-1 and TRBJ2-7; 8 nucleotides agree with TRBD2. The CDR3 spans 14 residues. CDR1 is MGHRA, CDR2 YSYEKL, per germline. CDR3 in DNA: TGCACCAGCAGCCAAGACTTACTAGCGGAAGATCAGTACTTC. As protein: CTSSQDLLAEDQYF.